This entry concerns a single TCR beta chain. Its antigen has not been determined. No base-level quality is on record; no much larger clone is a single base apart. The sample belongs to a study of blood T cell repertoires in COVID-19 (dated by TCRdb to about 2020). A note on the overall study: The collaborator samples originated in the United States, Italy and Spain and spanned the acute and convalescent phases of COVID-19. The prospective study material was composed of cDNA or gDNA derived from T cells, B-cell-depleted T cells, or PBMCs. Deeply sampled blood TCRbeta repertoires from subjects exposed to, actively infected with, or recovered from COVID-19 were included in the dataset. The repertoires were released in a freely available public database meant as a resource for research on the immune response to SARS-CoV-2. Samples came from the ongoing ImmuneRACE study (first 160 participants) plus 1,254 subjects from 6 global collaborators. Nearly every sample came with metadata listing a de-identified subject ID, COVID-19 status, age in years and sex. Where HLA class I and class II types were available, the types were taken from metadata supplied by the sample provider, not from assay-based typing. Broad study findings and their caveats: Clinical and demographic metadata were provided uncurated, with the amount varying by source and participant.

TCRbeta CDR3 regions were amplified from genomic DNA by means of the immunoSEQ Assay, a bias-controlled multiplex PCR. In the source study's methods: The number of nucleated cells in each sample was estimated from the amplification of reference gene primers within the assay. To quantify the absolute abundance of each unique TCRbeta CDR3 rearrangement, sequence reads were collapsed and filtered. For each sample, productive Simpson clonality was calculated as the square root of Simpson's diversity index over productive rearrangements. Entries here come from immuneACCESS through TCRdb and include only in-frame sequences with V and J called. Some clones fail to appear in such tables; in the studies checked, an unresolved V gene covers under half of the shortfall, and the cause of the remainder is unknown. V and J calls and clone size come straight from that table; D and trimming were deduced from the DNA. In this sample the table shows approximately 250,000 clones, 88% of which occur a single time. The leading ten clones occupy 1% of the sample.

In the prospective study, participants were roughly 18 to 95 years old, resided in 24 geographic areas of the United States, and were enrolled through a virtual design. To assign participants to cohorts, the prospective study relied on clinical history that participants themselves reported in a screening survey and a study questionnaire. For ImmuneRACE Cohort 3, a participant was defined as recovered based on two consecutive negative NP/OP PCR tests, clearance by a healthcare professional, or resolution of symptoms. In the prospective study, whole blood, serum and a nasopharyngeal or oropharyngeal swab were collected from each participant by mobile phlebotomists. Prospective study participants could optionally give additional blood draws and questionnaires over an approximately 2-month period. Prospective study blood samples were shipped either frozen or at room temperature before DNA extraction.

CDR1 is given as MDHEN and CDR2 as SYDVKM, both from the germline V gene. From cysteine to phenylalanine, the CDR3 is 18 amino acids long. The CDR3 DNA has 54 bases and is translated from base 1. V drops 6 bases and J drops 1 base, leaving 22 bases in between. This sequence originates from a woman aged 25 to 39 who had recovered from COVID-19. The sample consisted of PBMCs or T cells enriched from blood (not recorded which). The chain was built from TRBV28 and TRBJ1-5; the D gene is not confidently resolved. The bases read TGTGCCAGCAGCCAAAGCCTTGGGCCCCATATGAGCAATCAGCCCCAGCATTTT. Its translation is CASSQSLGPHMSNQPQHF.